The rows below give T cell receptor beta chains drawn from one sample of a study of T cell responses to AZD1222 COVID-19 vaccine. The protocol was immunoSEQ multiplex PCR, while the TCRdb copy is restricted to in-frame clones and leaves out a portion. The sample includes roughly 180,000 clones, 85% to 95% of them seen just once. Here the sequenced sample was peripheral blood, taken on day 0 of AZD1222 vaccination. These receptors were collected from an adult in good health. CDR3s include the opening cysteine and the closing phenylalanine or tryptophan. A D gene is named only where the DNA matches it firmly. The size of a clone is reported for some rows only, either as once, few or many, or as a class for expanded clones.

J,V,size,D,DNA,CDR3
TRBJ1-4,TRBV30,-,-,TGTGCCTGGAGTTTAAAGACCCCAACTAATGAAAAACTGTTTTTT,CAWSLKTPTNEKLFF
TRBJ2-1,TRBV7-6,-,TRBD2,TGTGCCAGCAGCGCACCCCTGAGGGTAGCGGGGGGTGAGCAGTTCTTC,CASSAPLRVAGGEQFF
TRBJ1-5,TRBV6-1,-,-,TGTGCCAGCAGTGAGGTCGGGTTGGGCAATCAGCCCCAGCATTTT,CASSEVGLGNQPQHF
TRBJ2-5,TRBV5-4,-,TRBD2,TGTGCCAGCAGCCCACCTCGGACTAGGATTGAGACCCAGTACTTC,CASSPPRTRIETQYF
TRBJ1-1,TRBV2,-,-,TGTGCCAGCAGTGACCCGACAGGGAACACTGAAGCTTTCTTT,CASSDPTGNTEAFF
TRBJ1-5,TRBV28,-,-,TGTGCCGCCCTGGGATATAGCAATCAGCCCCAGCATTTT,CAALGYSNQPQHF
TRBJ1-6,TRBV4-1,-,TRBD1,TGCGCCAGCAGCCCATCGGGACAGAGTAATTCACCCCTCCACTTT,CASSPSGQSNSPLHF
TRBJ1-5,TRBV18,-,-,TGTGCCAGCTCACCAGGACCGACCGGTCTGCCCCAGCATTTT,CASSPGPTGLPQHF
TRBJ2-2,TRBV29-1,-,TRBD2,TGCAGCGTCGGCCGGATGGGACTACACACCGGGGAGCTGTTTTTT,CSVGRMGLHTGELFF
TRBJ2-5,TRBV6-6,-,TRBD2,TGTGCCAGCAGCCCCAGACTAGCGGCCCAAGAGACCCAGTACTTC,CASSPRLAAQETQYF
TRBJ2-4,TRBV19,-,-,TGTGCCAGTAGTATAGAGACACCGATAGCCAAAAACATTCAGTACTTC,CASSIETPIAKNIQYF
TRBJ2-1,TRBV7-8,-,-,TGTGCCAGCAGCTTATTATCGGGATCATACAATGAGCAGTTCTTC,CASSLLSGSYNEQFF
TRBJ1-1,TRBV12-5,-,-,TGTGCTAGTGCTCTCCCAATGTCCGGGGAAGCTTTCTTT,CASALPMSGEAFF
TRBJ2-2,TRBV19,-,-,TGTGCCAGTAGTGGGAACACCGGGGAGCTGTTTTTT,CASSGNTGELFF
TRBJ2-1,TRBV25-1,-,TRBD2,TGTGCCAGCAGGGGGCTAGCGGGGCCTTGGTATGAGCAGTTCTTC,CASRGLAGPWYEQFF
TRBJ2-7,TRBV30,-,-,TGTGCCTGGAGCTCCATAAGGACCTACGAGCAGTACTTC,CAWSSIRTYEQYF
TRBJ1-1,TRBV28,-,TRBD1,TGTGCCAGCAGTTCTCAGAGAGGGGGCCATAAGAACACTGAAGCTTTCTTT,CASSSQRGGHKNTEAFF
TRBJ1-1,TRBV10-3,-,-,TGTGCCATCAGGAGGGTGAACACTGAAGCTTTCTTT,CAIRRVNTEAFF
TRBJ1-1,TRBV28,-,-,TGTGCCAGCAGTTATGCGGGGCCCACTGAAGCTTTCTTT,CASSYAGPTEAFF
TRBJ1-6,TRBV15,-,-,TGTGCCACCAGCAGGTCTGGGGGGTTTAATTCACCCCTCCACTTT,CATSRSGGFNSPLHF
TRBJ1-5,TRBV4-1,-,-,TGCGCCAGCAGCCAAGAGGTAGGGGCGGCCAATCAGCCCCAGCATTTT,CASSQEVGAANQPQHF
TRBJ1-2,TRBV28,once,TRBD1,TGTGCCAGCCGGGACAGCCCTAACTATGGCTACACCTTC,CASRDSPNYGYTF
TRBJ1-5,TRBV10-2,-,-,TGCGCCAGCAGTGTAGAGGGACGGTGGCCCCAGCATTTT,CASSVEGRWPQHF
TRBJ1-6,TRBV6-1,-,-,TGTGCCAGCAGTGAATATCGGGATTCACCCCTCCACTTT,CASSEYRDSPLHF
TRBJ1-1,TRBV30,-,-,TGTGCCTGGAACAACAACGAATTGGCTTTCTTT,CAWNNNELAFF
TRBJ2-1,TRBV2,-,-,TGTGCCAGCAGTGAAGCGCCGGGGGTCGGTGAGCAGTTCTTC,CASSEAPGVGEQFF
TRBJ1-4,TRBV2,-,TRBD1,TGTGCCAGCAGAGACCGGGACAGGGGTAATGAAAAACTGTTTTTT,CASRDRDRGNEKLFF
TRBJ1-4,TRBV2,-,TRBD1,TGTGCCAGCAGTTACGACAGAACAGGACAGGGTGGAACTAATGAAAAACTGTTTTTT,CASSYDRTGQGGTNEKLFF
TRBJ2-2,TRBV19,-,-,TGTGCCAGTAGGGTCGGGAGTGGGACCGGGGAGCTGTTTTTT,CASRVGSGTGELFF
TRBJ2-7,TRBV3-1/TRBV3-2,-,-,TGTGCCAGCAGCCAAGACTTTTCCATCTACGAGCAGTACTTC,CASSQDFSIYEQYF
TRBJ2-1,TRBV27,-,TRBD1,TGTGCCAGCAGTTTAACGGGACAGGGACCATCCCCGTACAATGAGCAGTTCTTC,CASSLTGQGPSPYNEQFF
TRBJ1-2,TRBV5-1,-,-,TGCGCCAGCAGCTTGGAATCGGGAAAATATGGCTACACCTTC,CASSLESGKYGYTF
TRBJ1-6,TRBV20-1,once,-,TGCAGTGCTAGTAGGGAGGGGATCTCCTATAATTCACCCCTCCACTTT,CSASREGISYNSPLHF